This is a list of T cell receptor beta chains from one sample in a study of shared clonotypes between healthy human individuals. Profiled with immunoSEQ multiplex PCR; TCRdb holds only in-frame clones, not every one. The sample carries about 680,000 clones, 92% recorded once. Sample: naive CD8+ T cells sorted from blood. Receptors originate from a man aged 25-45 years in good health. Both conserved end residues are part of each CDR3. A D gene is named only where the DNA matches it firmly. Not all rows give a size; the values are once, few, many and, for expanded clones, a class.

CDR3,DNA,D,size,V,J,length
CASSPRLAGVDTQYF,TGTGCCAGCAGTCCCCGACTAGCGGGAGTCGATACGCAGTATTTT,TRBD2,.,TRBV27,TRBJ2-3,15
CASSHGQGPNGYTF,TGTGCCAGCAGCCACGGACAGGGACCTAATGGCTACACCTTC,TRBD1,.,TRBV13,TRBJ1-2,14
CASSPPTAQETQYF,TGCGCCAGCAGCCCCCCGACGGCTCAAGAGACCCAGTACTTC,.,.,TRBV4-1,TRBJ2-5,14
CASNGADTIYF,TGTGCCAGCAACGGGGCGGACACCATATATTTT,.,.,TRBV2,TRBJ1-3,11
CASSLEPKWETQYF,TGTGCCAGCAGCTTGGAGCCGAAGTGGGAGACCCAGTACTTC,.,.,TRBV5-6,TRBJ2-5,14
CAWSDPRLLAGESYTQYF,TGTGCCTGGAGTGACCCTCGTCTACTAGCGGGAGAATCGTATACGCAGTATTTT,TRBD2,.,TRBV30,TRBJ2-3,18
CASSLGRSYEQYF,TGCGCCAGCAGCCTTGGACGGTCCTACGAGCAGTACTTC,.,.,TRBV4-1,TRBJ2-7,13
CASFGAGAKHGYTF,TGTGCCAGTTTCGGCGCAGGGGCAAAGCATGGCTACACCTTC,.,.,TRBV25-1,TRBJ1-2,14
CASNRVPEDEQFF,TGTGCCAGCAACCGGGTTCCAGAGGATGAGCAGTTCTTC,.,.,TRBV6-5,TRBJ2-1,13
CASSLSTGLSYEQYF,TGTGCCAGCAGCTTGTCTACAGGGCTCTCCTACGAGCAGTACTTC,.,.,TRBV4-2,TRBJ2-7,15
CASRTPGNGYTF,TGTGCCAGCAGAACCCCAGGGAATGGCTACACCTTC,.,.,TRBV11-2,TRBJ1-2,12
CASSQDLLNYLYNEQFF,TGCGCCAGCAGCCAAGATCTTCTAAACTATCTCTACAATGAGCAGTTCTTC,.,.,TRBV4-1,TRBJ2-1,17
CASPRSLNYGYTF,TGTGCCAGCCCGAGATCGTTAAACTATGGCTACACCTTC,.,.,TRBV27,TRBJ1-2,13
CASSFYRDRGAYEQYF,TGTGCCAGCAGTTTCTACCGGGACAGGGGGGCCTACGAGCAGTACTTC,TRBD1,.,TRBV6-6,TRBJ2-7,16
CATSKEGQKLINYGYTF,TGTGCCACCAGCAAAGAAGGACAGAAACTTATAAACTATGGCTACACCTTC,.,.,TRBV15,TRBJ1-2,17
CASSLPGEAPSTDTQYF,TGTGCCAGCAGCTTACCGGGGGAGGCCCCCAGCACAGATACGCAGTATTTT,.,once,TRBV7-8,TRBJ2-3,17
CASSLAAGALGEQYF,TGTGCCAGCAGCTTAGCCGCAGGGGCGCTTGGCGAGCAGTACTTC,.,.,TRBV7-9,TRBJ2-7,15
CASSSPINTDTQYF,TGTGCCAGCAGCTCCCCGATTAACACAGATACGCAGTATTTT,.,.,TRBV7-9,TRBJ2-3,14
CASSPPQGPLSYEQYF,TGTGCCAGCTCACCTCCACAGGGACCCCTCTCCTACGAGCAGTACTTC,.,.,TRBV18,TRBJ2-7,16
CASAQVFYEQYF,TGTGCCAGCGCCCAGGTGTTCTACGAGCAGTACTTC,.,once,TRBV27,TRBJ2-7,12
CASSQGGSGDQYNEQFF,TGCGCCAGCAGCCAAGGGGGTAGCGGGGACCAGTACAATGAGCAGTTCTTC,TRBD2,once,TRBV4-3,TRBJ2-1,17
CASRRAGRRTEAFF,TGTGCCAGCAGACGGGCGGGGCGTAGGACTGAAGCTTTCTTT,.,.,TRBV6-1,TRBJ1-1,14
CASSIGNEQYF,TGTGCCAGTAGTATAGGGAACGAGCAGTACTTC,.,.,TRBV19,TRBJ2-7,11
CASSTAVYEQYF,TGTGCCAGCAGCACGGCAGTCTACGAGCAGTACTTC,.,.,TRBV7-9,TRBJ2-7,12
CASSLGQGAYEQYF,TGTGCCAGCAGCCTAGGCCAGGGGGCCTACGAGCAGTACTTC,TRBD1,.,TRBV7-8,TRBJ2-7,14
CASSLLGLAGYEQYF,TGTGCCAGCAGTTTATTGGGACTAGCGGGATACGAGCAGTACTTC,TRBD2,.,TRBV27,TRBJ2-7,15
CASSVGRDRANTGELFF,TGTGCCAGCAGCGTTGGGCGGGACAGGGCGAACACCGGGGAGCTGTTTTTT,TRBD1,.,TRBV7-6,TRBJ2-2,17
CASSFPTSGRGTDTQYF,TGTGCCAGCAGCTTCCCGACTAGCGGGAGAGGAACAGATACGCAGTATTTT,TRBD2,.,TRBV7-6,TRBJ2-3,17
CASSFASADYLTDTQYF,TGTGCCAGCAGCTTTGCGTCGGCCGATTACCTCACAGATACGCAGTATTTT,.,.,TRBV7-8,TRBJ2-3,17
CASSSLRDRADLNYGYTF,TGTGCCAGCAGTTCCCTCCGGGACAGGGCCGACCTCAACTATGGCTACACCTTC,TRBD1,.,TRBV28,TRBJ1-2,18
CSGGGLAGSNEQYF,TGCAGCGGGGGGGGTCTAGCGGGATCCAACGAGCAGTACTTC,TRBD2,many,TRBV29-1,TRBJ2-7,14
CASSLSQGARTEAFF,TGTGCCAGCAGTTTATCGCAGGGGGCACGAACTGAAGCTTTCTTT,TRBD1,.,TRBV28,TRBJ1-1,15
CASSELSTGGPNEQFF,TGTGCCAGCAGTGAGCTATCGACAGGGGGGCCCAATGAGCAGTTCTTC,TRBD1,once,TRBV25-1,TRBJ2-1,16
CASSLNPGRARNYNEQFF,TGTGCCAGCAGTTTAAATCCCGGGAGGGCCAGAAATTACAATGAGCAGTTCTTC,TRBD2,.,TRBV28,TRBJ2-1,18
CASSATRTGGDEQFF,TGTGCCAGCAGTGCCACGAGGACAGGGGGCGATGAGCAGTTCTTC,TRBD1,.,TRBV6-1,TRBJ2-1,15
CASSLISDSNQPQHF,TGTGCCAGCAGTTTAATATCCGATAGCAATCAGCCCCAGCATTTT,.,.,TRBV28,TRBJ1-5,15
CASSANGGAGSFHEQYF,TGTGCCAGCAGCGCAAACGGGGGCGCGGGAAGTTTCCACGAGCAGTACTTC,.,.,TRBV7-6,TRBJ2-7,17
CASSLPMAGHGYEQYF,TGTGCCAGCAGCTTACCCATGGCTGGACACGGTTACGAGCAGTACTTC,.,few,TRBV7-9,TRBJ2-7,16
CASSSWGIPQSDEQFF,TGTGCCAGCAGCTCCTGGGGGATCCCCCAGTCGGATGAGCAGTTCTTC,.,.,TRBV7-9,TRBJ2-1,16
CASSARGFNEKLFF,TGCGCCAGCAGTGCCAGGGGATTCAATGAAAAACTGTTTTTT,.,.,TRBV10-1,TRBJ1-4,14
CASSVGGSGATEQFF,TGTGCCAGCAGCGTAGGCGGTAGCGGGGCAACTGAGCAGTTCTTC,TRBD2,.,TRBV9,TRBJ2-1,15
CASSFRDRGLLSWTGELFF,TGTGCCAGCAGCTTCCGGGACAGGGGGCTCCTAAGTTGGACCGGGGAGCTGTTTTTT,TRBD1,.,TRBV9,TRBJ2-2,19
CASSHMGTSNPYEQYF,TGCGCCAGCAGCCACATGGGGACCAGCAATCCCTACGAGCAGTACTTC,.,.,TRBV4-1,TRBJ2-7,16
CASSLVGAGTEAFF,TGTGCCAGCAGTTTAGTAGGGGCGGGCACTGAAGCTTTCTTT,.,.,TRBV27,TRBJ1-1,14
CASSSSGNYNEQFF,TGTGCCAGCAGCTCTAGCGGGAATTACAATGAGCAGTTCTTC,TRBD2,.,TRBV7-9,TRBJ2-1,14
CASSNSYNEQFF,TGTGCCAGTAGTAATAGTTACAATGAGCAGTTCTTC,.,.,TRBV19,TRBJ2-1,12
CASSFSGDEQYF,TGTGCCAGCAGCTTTTCGGGAGACGAGCAGTACTTC,.,.,TRBV5-6,TRBJ2-7,12
CASSIDRLTDTQYF,TGTGCCAGCAGTATAGACAGACTCACAGATACGCAGTATTTT,.,once,TRBV27,TRBJ2-3,14
CASSQDPGSGSYEQYF,TGCGCCAGCAGCCAAGATCCGGGTAGCGGGAGTTACGAGCAGTACTTC,TRBD2,.,TRBV4-3,TRBJ2-7,16
CASSPRQFATNEKLFF,TGCGCCAGCAGCCCGAGGCAGTTTGCAACTAATGAAAAACTGTTTTTT,.,.,TRBV4-1,TRBJ1-4,16
CASSLQGGEFF,TGTGCCAGCAGCTTACAGGGGGGAGAGTTCTTC,.,once,TRBV11-2,TRBJ2-1,11
CASSLMDPQLFF,TGTGCCAGCAGCTTAATGGACCCTCAGCTGTTCTTC,.,.,TRBV7-9,TRBJ2-1,12
CASSPTERSFSYEQYF,TGTGCCAGCTCACCAACGGAACGCTCTTTCTCCTACGAGCAGTACTTC,.,.,TRBV18,TRBJ2-7,16
CASAPGTSYEQYF,TGTGCCAGCGCTCCAGGGACTAGCTACGAGCAGTACTTC,TRBD2,.,TRBV27,TRBJ2-7,13
CASTSVAGGTGELFF,TGTGCCAGCACCTCCGTAGCGGGAGGAACCGGGGAGCTGTTTTTT,TRBD2,.,TRBV28,TRBJ2-2,15
CASSLVVYNEQFF,TGTGCCAGCAGCTTGGTAGTCTACAATGAGCAGTTCTTC,.,.,TRBV5-5,TRBJ2-1,13
CASSQDAGGAETQYF,TGCGCCAGCAGCCAAGACGCGGGAGGGGCAGAGACCCAGTACTTC,TRBD2,.,TRBV4-3,TRBJ2-5,15
CASSLFSGLYEQYF,TGTGCCAGCAGCTTATTTTCCGGCCTCTACGAGCAGTACTTC,.,.,TRBV7-6,TRBJ2-7,14
CASNGGGFYGYTF,TGTGCCAGCAATGGGGGGGGTTTCTATGGCTACACCTTC,.,.,TRBV21-1,TRBJ1-2,13